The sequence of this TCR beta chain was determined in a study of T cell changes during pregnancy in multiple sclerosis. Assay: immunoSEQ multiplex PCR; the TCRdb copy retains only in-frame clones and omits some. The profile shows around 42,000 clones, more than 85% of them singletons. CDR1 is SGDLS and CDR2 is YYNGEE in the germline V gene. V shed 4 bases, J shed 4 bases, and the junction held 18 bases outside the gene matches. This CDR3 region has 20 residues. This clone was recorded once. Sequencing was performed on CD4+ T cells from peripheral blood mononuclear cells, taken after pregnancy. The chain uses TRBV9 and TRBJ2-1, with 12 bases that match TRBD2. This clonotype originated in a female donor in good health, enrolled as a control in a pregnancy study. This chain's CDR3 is CASSSRRLAGGQMDYNEQFF. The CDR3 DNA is TGTGCCAGCAGCTCGCGAAGGCTAGCGGGAGGGCAGATGGATTACAATGAGCAGTTCTTC.